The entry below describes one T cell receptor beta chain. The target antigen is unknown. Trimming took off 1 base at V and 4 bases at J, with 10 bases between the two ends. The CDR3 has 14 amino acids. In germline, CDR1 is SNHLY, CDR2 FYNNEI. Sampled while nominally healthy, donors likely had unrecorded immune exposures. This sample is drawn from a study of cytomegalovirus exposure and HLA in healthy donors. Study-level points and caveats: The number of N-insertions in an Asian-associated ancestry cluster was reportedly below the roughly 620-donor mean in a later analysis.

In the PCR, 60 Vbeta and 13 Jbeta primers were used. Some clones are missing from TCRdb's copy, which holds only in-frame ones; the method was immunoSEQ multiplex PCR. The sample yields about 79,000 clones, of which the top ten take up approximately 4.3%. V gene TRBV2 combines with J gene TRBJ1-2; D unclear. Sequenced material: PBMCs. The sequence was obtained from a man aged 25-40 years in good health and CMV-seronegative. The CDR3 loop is CASSEGNSIYGYTF. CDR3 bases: TGTGCCAGCAGTGAAGGGAACAGCATCTATGGCTACACCTTC.